The rows below give T cell receptor beta chains drawn from one sample of a study of cytomegalovirus exposure and HLA in healthy donors. TCRdb keeps only in-frame clones here, not all; method: immunoSEQ multiplex PCR. The sample carries over 150,000 clones, less than 90% recorded once. Input material: PBMCs. All receptors derive from a woman under 40 in good health and CMV-seronegative. The CDR3 runs from the conserved cysteine through the conserved F or W. Fields, in order: clone size, J gene, V gene, D gene, CDR3 protein, CDR3 DNA. The D gene is left open where the match is weak. Rows give clone size only sometimes, using once, few, many, or a class for an expanded clone.

NA TRBJ2-7 TRBV28 TRBD1 CASPDRGRSYEQYF TGTGCCAGCCCGGACAGGGGGCGATCCTACGAGCAGTACTTC
few TRBJ2-7 TRBV6-1 NA CASSERVTASYEQYF TGTGCCAGCAGTGAACGGGTTACAGCCTCCTACGAGCAGTACTTC
NA TRBJ2-2 TRBV2 TRBD2 CASTLAAATGELFF TGTGCCAGCACCCTAGCGGCAGCAACCGGGGAGCTGTTTTTT
NA TRBJ2-1 TRBV4-3 TRBD2 CASSQDRIQRGPDNEQFF TGCGCCAGCAGCCAAGATCGGATCCAGCGGGGGCCTGACAATGAGCAGTTCTTC
NA TRBJ2-7 TRBV19 NA CASSARTGIGGYEQYF TGTGCCAGTAGTGCCCGAACCGGCATCGGGGGATACGAGCAGTACTTC
NA TRBJ1-4 TRBV29-1 NA CSVEDKGGKLFF TGCAGCGTTGAAGATAAGGGGGGAAAACTGTTTTTT
NA TRBJ2-7 TRBV11-2 TRBD2 CASSPGTSGPYEQYF TGTGCCAGCAGCCCCGGGACTAGCGGACCCTACGAGCAGTACTTC
NA TRBJ2-1 TRBV19 TRBD2 CASRIGGRAGNEQFF TGTGCCAGTAGGATTGGCGGGAGGGCCGGCAATGAGCAGTTCTTC
NA TRBJ2-7 TRBV6-1 NA CASSGTEDSQKYF TGTGCCAGCAGTGGAACTGAAGACAGCCAAAAGTACTTC
NA TRBJ2-1 TRBV2 TRBD1 CASSELTGGDEQFF TGTGCCAGCAGTGAACTGACAGGGGGCGATGAGCAGTTCTTC
NA TRBJ2-7 TRBV19 NA CASSIDLGAPYEQYF TGTGCCAGTAGTATAGACCTGGGGGCCCCCTACGAGCAGTACTTC
NA TRBJ1-1 TRBV15 TRBD1 CATSRAGTANTEAFF TGTGCCACCAGCCGAGCGGGGACAGCCAACACTGAAGCTTTCTTT
once TRBJ2-7 TRBV19 NA CASSIGSSYEQYF TGTGCCAGTAGTATCGGCAGCTCCTACGAGCAGTACTTC
NA TRBJ2-2 TRBV6-5 NA CASSPPSLGTGELFF TGTGCCAGCAGTCCACCTAGCTTAGGGACCGGGGAGCTGTTTTTT
NA TRBJ2-7 TRBV28 NA CASSLTGASYEQYF TGTGCCAGCAGCTTAACCGGGGCCAGCTACGAGCAGTACTTC
NA TRBJ1-6 TRBV5-6 TRBD1 CASSFDQGAYNSPLHF TGTGCCAGCAGCTTCGACCAGGGGGCCTATAATTCACCCCTCCACTTT
once TRBJ2-7 TRBV7-2 NA CASSSPSEHHYEQYF TGTGCCAGCAGCTCCCCTAGCGAACACCACTACGAGCAGTACTTC
NA TRBJ1-4 TRBV2 NA CASSDRVDDEKLFF TGTGCCAGCAGTGATCGCGTGGACGATGAAAAACTGTTTTTT
NA TRBJ2-1 TRBV29-1 NA CSVEAGSYNEQFF TGCAGCGTTGAGGCGGGCAGTTACAATGAGCAGTTCTTC
few TRBJ1-1 TRBV14 NA CASSSQQNTEAFF TGTGCCAGCAGCTCTCAACAGAACACTGAAGCTTTCTTT
NA TRBJ2-7 TRBV19 TRBD1 CASSTDRGYEQYF TGTGCCAGTAGCACAGACAGGGGCTACGAGCAGTACTTC
NA TRBJ2-1 TRBV6-5 NA CASSPDGSYNEQFF TGTGCCAGCTCCCCCGACGGATCCTACAATGAGCAGTTCTTC
NA TRBJ1-2 TRBV29-1 NA CSVGWWDGYTF TGCAGCGTTGGATGGTGGGATGGCTACACCTTC
NA TRBJ2-3 TRBV5-6 NA CASSLVGEADTQYF TGTGCCAGCAGCTTGGTAGGGGAGGCAGATACGCAGTATTTT
NA TRBJ1-1 TRBV6-5 NA CASSRPPSMNTEAFF TGTGCCAGCAGCCGACCCCCATCGATGAACACTGAAGCTTTCTTT
NA TRBJ2-7 TRBV6-1 TRBD2 CASSEGLAGNQYF TGTGCCAGCAGTGAGGGACTAGCGGGGAATCAGTACTTC
NA TRBJ2-7 TRBV21-1 NA CASSKEWASGRANTYEQYF TGTGCCAGCAGCAAAGAATGGGCTAGCGGGAGGGCCAATACCTACGAGCAGTACTTC
NA TRBJ1-4 TRBV19 TRBD1 CASSGPGQTNEKLFF TGTGCCAGTAGTGGTCCGGGACAGACTAATGAAAAACTGTTTTTT
few TRBJ2-2 TRBV11-2 NA CASRNALDRYTGELFF TGTGCCAGCCGAAATGCCCTGGATCGATACACCGGGGAGCTGTTTTTT
NA TRBJ2-5 TRBV7-3 NA CASSSIRGIDQETQYF TGTGCCAGCAGCTCGATCCGGGGAATAGATCAAGAGACCCAGTACTTC
few TRBJ2-7 TRBV20-1 NA CSARGEQYF TGCAGTGCTAGGGGCGAGCAGTACTTC
NA TRBJ1-1 TRBV6-5 NA CASSPEVLNTEAFF TGTGCCAGCAGTCCCGAGGTTCTGAACACTGAAGCTTTCTTT
NA TRBJ1-2 TRBV28 TRBD1 CASSSRGLLGYTF TGTGCCAGCAGTTCCAGGGGGTTGCTTGGCTACACCTTC
NA TRBJ2-3 TRBV7-2 NA CASSLGPTPTDTQYF TGTGCCAGCAGCCTAGGTCCGACGCCCACAGATACGCAGTATTTT
NA TRBJ2-3 TRBV6-6 TRBD2 CASSYSLAGGRDTQYF TGTGCCAGCAGTTACTCGTTAGCGGGAGGGAGGGATACGCAGTATTTT